Shown below are 30 T cell receptor beta chains from a single sample sequenced in a study of immune heterogeneity within non-small cell lung tumors. Per sample, roughly 600 ng of bulk tumor genomic DNA was the template used. The authors collected several far-apart biopsies from each primary tumor during surgery. Curative surgical treatment was performed in patients who had newly diagnosed, untreated non-small cell lung cancer. Using 32 V and 13 J primers, multiplex PCR amplified TCR beta CDR3. Via MiXCR, TCRdb re-called the multiplex PCR reads, giving one row per CDR3 protein. The sample has fewer than 3,000 distinct CDR3 sequences; approximately 55% are singletons. The sequencing sample was made of lung tumor tissue. Receptors originate from a man in his 60s with non-small cell lung cancer.

This clonotype turned up a few times. The chain links TRBV7-2 to TRBJ2-7; no clear D. Germline V gives CDR1 SGHTA, CDR2 FQGNSA. The V and J ends lost 3 bases and 0 bases respectively, with 9 bases between them. CDR3 size: 14 residues. CDR3 sequence reads: CASSFFGPSYEQYF. The DNA for the CDR3 is TGTGCCAGCAGCTTCTTTGGCCCCTCCTACGAGCAGTACTTC.

This clonotype was seen a handful of times. The chain combines TRBV28 with TRBJ2-3; TRBD2 matches 10 bases. The CDR3 totals 15 residues. In germline, CDR1 is MDHEN, CDR2 SYDVKM. V lost 5 bases to trimming and J lost 3 bases; unmatched junction nucleotides: 5. The DNA for the CDR3 is TGTGCCAGCAGTCTAGCGGGAGTGCAGACAGATACGCAGTATTTT. Translation: CASSLAGVQTDTQYF.

This clonotype was observed a few times. The chain links TRBV30 to TRBJ1-6, with D maybe TRBD1 (5 bases). The germline V and J ends were trimmed by 4 bases and 4 bases, with 14 bases remaining between them. CDR1 is GTSNPN, CDR2 SVGIG, per germline (reference sequence). The CDR3 has 15 amino acids. The CDR3, as DNA: TGTGCCTGGATTTACCAGGGTAGATATAATTCACCCCTCCACTTT. Translating it yields CAWIYQGRYNSPLHF.

The chain is built from TRBV6-4 and TRBJ2-2; D not certain. V lost 6 bases to trimming and J lost 1 base, with 9 bases between them. Per the germline V gene, CDR1 is MRHNA and CDR2 is SNTAGT. This CDR3 contains 14 residues. The CDR3 region is CASRVLQNTGELFF. Here the CDR3 DNA reads TGTGCCAGCAGAGTTCTTCAGAACACCGGGGAGCTGTTTTTT.

V and J are TRBV27 and TRBJ2-7, with 10 bases that match TRBD1. CDR1 is MNHEY and CDR2 is SMNVEV in the germline V gene (reference sequence). CDR3 length equals 14 residues. The J segment lost 0 bases and the V segment lost 6 bases, leaving 2 bases of the junction unmatched. CDR3 nucleotides: TGTGCCAGCAGGGACAGGGGGTTCTCCTACGAGCAGTACTTC. This encodes CASRDRGFSYEQYF.

The genes are TRBV20-1 and TRBJ2-1; D perhaps matches TRBD2 (6 bases). Trimming took off 3 bases at V and 4 bases at J, with 16 bases between the two ends. Germline V lookup: CDR1 DFQATT, CDR2 SNEGSKA (reference sequence). This CDR3 is 15 amino acids long. The CDR3: CSASRSSGMYNEQFF. The CDR3 nucleotides read TGCAGTGCTAGTAGGAGTAGCGGCATGTACAATGAGCAGTTCTTC.

The chain recombines TRBV7-2 with TRBJ2-5; 7 nucleotides align to TRBD1. This CDR3 region has 14 residues. V lost 4 bases, J lost 4 bases, and 6 bases stayed unmatched. Germline-derived CDR1 and CDR2 are SGHTA and FQGNSA. The CDR3 spells CASSSPGQRETQYF. The CDR3 DNA is TGTGCCAGCAGCTCGCCGGGACAGCGAGAGACCCAGTACTTC.

The chain joins TRBV5-6 to TRBJ1-6; D is uncertain. CDR3 length: 13 amino acids. Germline assignment: CDR1 SGHDT and CDR2 YYEEEE. V was shortened by 4 bases and J by 5 bases, with 7 bases between the two germline ends. The CDR3 DNA follows: TGTGCCAGCAGCCCCGGGGATAATTCACCCCTCCACTTT. Its protein product is CASSPGDNSPLHF. The entire variable domain, with the rest obtained from reference TRBV5-6 and TRBJ1-6, is as follows: DAGVTQSPTHLIKTRGQQVTLRCSPKSGHDTVSWYQQALGQGPQFIFQYYEEEERQRGNFPDRFSGHQFPNYSSELNVNALLLGDSALYLCASSPGDNSPLHFGNGTRLTVT.

The rearrangement links TRBV5-1 to TRBJ2-1; the match to TRBD2 covers 8 bases. J was trimmed by 0 bases and V by 2 bases; bases with no gene match: 4. The V gene's germline CDR1 is SGHRS and CDR2 YFSETQ. The CDR3 runs to 16 residues. The CDR3 DNA reads as TGCGCCAGCAGCTTCCTACTAGCGGCCTCCTACAATGAGCAGTTCTTC. As protein: CASSFLLAASYNEQFF.

The gene calls are TRBV6-1 and TRBJ1-2, with D possibly matching TRBD1 (5 bases). Per the germline V gene, CDR1 is MNHNS and CDR2 is SASEGT. This CDR3 is 12 amino acids long. Trimming took 6 bases from V and 8 from J, leaving 13 bases between them. The CDR3 protein is CASSPPGGGYTF. CDR3 DNA: TGTGCCAGCAGCCCACCCGGGGGAGGCTACACCTTC.

The gene calls are TRBV25-1 and TRBJ1-6; D remains ambiguous. The germline CDR1 and CDR2 sequences are MGHDK and SYGVNS. The CDR3 contains 16 residues. V lost 6 bases, J lost 9 bases, and 21 bases lay in between. In nucleotides, the CDR3 is TGTGCCAGCAGCGAAAATACGTATAGGGTGTCTTCACCCCTCCACTTT. Amino acid sequence: CASSENTYRVSSPLHF. Together with reference TRBV25-1 and TRBJ1-6, the CDR3 gives the full variable domain: EADIYQTPRYLVIGTGKKITLECSQTMGHDKMYWYQQDPGMELHLIHYSYGVNSTEKGDLSSESTVSRIRTEHFPLTLESARPSHTSQYLCASSENTYRVSSPLHFGNGTRLTVT.

The sample holds one count of this clonotype. The chain joins TRBV20-1 to TRBJ1-2; D gene uncertain. CDR3 length equals 14 residues. CDR1 DFQATT and CDR2 SNEGSKA come from the germline V gene (reference sequence). Trimming left V 5 bases short and J 4 bases short, with 17 bases between. CDR3 DNA: TGCAGTGCTCCGGGGATTACAGAGGGCTATGGCTACACCTTC. Protein: CSAPGITEGYGYTF.

This clonotype came up a few times. The CDR3 DNA follows: TGCAGTGCTCCGCCGCGACCTACTAGCACAGATACGCAGTATTTT. Translating gives CSAPPRPTSTDTQYF. The J gene is TRBJ2-3, the V gene TRBV20-1; D is unclear. The CDR3 consists of 15 residues. Trimming stripped 5 bases from V and 0 bases from J, with 15 bases between. Germline V gene data show CDR1 as DFQATT and CDR2 as SNEGSKA (reference sequence).

This clonotype was counted only a few times. The rearrangement uses TRBV19 and TRBJ2-2; 9 bases agree with TRBD1. Unmatched junction bases numbered 7, after V lost 5 bases and J lost 6 bases. Germline values: CDR1 LNHDA, CDR2 SQIVND (reference sequence). CDR3 size: 15 residues. The CDR3 DNA sequence: TGTGCCAGTAGTGACAGGGGGGGTCCGGCCGGGGAGCTGTTTTTT. It is translated as CASSDRGGPAGELFF.

The CDR3 sequence is CASMPIHRDPLNEQYF. The CDR3 DNA sequence: TGTGCCAGCATGCCGATACACCGGGACCCGCTGAACGAGCAGTACTTC. V and J are TRBV6-1 and TRBJ2-7; D is perhaps TRBD1 or TRBD2 (5 bases each). The CDR3 runs 16 residues. The V end was cut by 7 bases, the J end by 5 bases, with 24 bases between. Germline CDR1 MNHNS, CDR2 SASEGT.

The V gene is TRBV25-1, the J gene TRBJ1-2; D unclear. The germline V gene has CDR1 MGHDK and CDR2 SYGVNS. The CDR3 is 13 amino acids. With 5 bases removed from V and 4 bases from J, the gap between germline ends came to 11 bases. The CDR3 protein is CASSPISSYGYTF. The CDR3 DNA is TGTGCCAGCAGTCCCATATCTTCCTATGGCTACACCTTC.

The chain recombines TRBV7-6 with TRBJ2-7, with TRBD2 identical over 8 bases. V lost 0 bases to trimming and J lost 2 bases; unmatched junction nucleotides: 3. The length of the CDR3 is 15 residues. Germline lookup yields CDR1 SGHVS and CDR2 FNYEAQ. CDR3 loop: CASSLAFGGAYEQYF. CDR3 DNA sequence: TGTGCCAGCAGCTTAGCATTCGGGGGGGCCTACGAGCAGTACTTC.

This clonotype has just one count. The chain employs TRBV28 and TRBJ2-7, with 9 bases that match TRBD2. The V segment lost 5 bases and the J segment 7 bases; nucleotides outside the gene matches: 9. CDR3 length equals 14 residues. The germline V gene encodes CDR1 MDHEN and CDR2 SYDVKM. CDR3 loop: CASSRASGTGEQYF. The CDR3 DNA reads TGTGCCAGCAGTCGGGCTAGCGGGACGGGGGAGCAGTACTTC.

This clonotype showed up just a few times. V is TRBV6-2 or TRBV6-3 and J is TRBJ1-5, with unresolved D. The CDR3 has 12 amino acids. The germline CDR1 and CDR2 sequences are MNHEY and SVGEGT. Deletions cut 8 bases from V and 5 bases from J, with 10 bases between. The CDR3 sequence is CASRTADQPQHF. In DNA, the CDR3 is TGTGCCAGCCGGACTGCAGATCAGCCCCAGCATTTT.

This chain uses TRBV6-2 or TRBV6-3 with TRBJ1-2; TRBD1 aligns across 8 bases. CDR1 and CDR2 from the germline V gene are MNHEY and SVGEGT. The length of the CDR3 is 14 residues. V gave up 3 bases and J gave up 8 bases; unmatched junction bases: 8. The CDR3 bases are TGTGCCAGCAGTTATCCCGGACAGGGTTGGGGCTACACCTTC. Its protein product is CASSYPGQGWGYTF.

The chain is built from TRBV6-2 or TRBV6-3 and TRBJ1-6; maybe TRBD1 (6 bases). Germline V gene sequence: CDR1 MNHEY, CDR2 SVGEGT. CDR3 length: 14 amino acids. V lost 2 bases, J lost 7 bases, and 9 bases lay in between. In nucleotides, the CDR3 is TGTGCCAGCAGTTACCAGGACAGAAATTCACCCCTCCACTTT. This sequence encodes CASSYQDRNSPLHF.

The chain combines TRBV20-1 with TRBJ2-4; D possibly corresponds to TRBD2 (5 bases). The J call is in doubt because the DNA end fits TRBJ2-1 better. The CDR3 consists of 11 residues. CDR1 is DFQATT and CDR2 is SNEGSKA in the germline V gene (reference sequence). CDR3 nucleotide sequence: TGCAGTGCTACACTAGTCAATGAGCAGTTCTTC. This gives the protein CSATLVNEQFF.

J is TRBJ2-7 and V is TRBV5-8, with 14 nucleotides matching TRBD2. J lost 3 bases, V lost 4 bases, and 3 bases had no gene match. Germline assignment: CDR1 SGHTS and CDR2 YDEGEE. The CDR3 extends over 15 amino acids. The CDR3 protein is CASSRGLAGGYEQYF. The CDR3 DNA sequence: TGTGCCAGCAGCCGAGGACTAGCGGGGGGCTACGAGCAGTACTTC.

This chain links TRBV6-1 with TRBJ2-1, with 9 bases aligning to TRBD2. The CDR3 consists of 18 residues. Germline loops: CDR1 MNHNS, CDR2 SASEGT. V lost 5 bases, J lost 4 bases, and 15 bases stayed unmatched. The chain's CDR3 is CASSPLRLAGTHYNEQFF. The DNA for the CDR3 is TGTGCCAGCAGTCCCCTCCGGCTAGCGGGAACACATTACAATGAGCAGTTCTTC.

This chain uses TRBV20-1 with TRBJ1-3, with 7 bases identical to TRBD1. Germline V CDR1 and CDR2: DFQATT, SNEGSKA (reference sequence). CDR3 length: 12 amino acids. V was pared by 5 bases and J by 2 bases, with 0 bases of the junction left unmatched. The CDR3 loop reads CSAGTAGNTIYF. The DNA for the CDR3 is TGCAGTGCTGGGACAGCTGGAAACACCATATATTTT.

The chain is built from TRBV5-1 and TRBJ2-7; 14 nucleotides line up with TRBD2. Looked up from germline, CDR1 is SGHRS and CDR2 is YFSETQ. The V segment lost 3 bases and the J segment 9 bases; nucleotides outside the gene matches: 8. This CDR3 has 15 amino acids. The CDR3 DNA reads TGCGCCAGCAGCTCCGGGACTAGCGGGAGCTATGTGCAGTACTTC. Translation: CASSSGTSGSYVQYF.

The J gene is TRBJ2-2, the V gene TRBV20-1, with 7 bases matching TRBD2. With V trimmed by 2 bases and J by 5 bases, 11 bases remained unmatched. The CDR3 loop spans 16 amino acids. Germline CDR1 is DFQATT and CDR2 is SNEGSKA (reference sequence). The CDR3 region is CSARMGRGPGTGELFF. CDR3 sequence (DNA): TGCAGTGCTAGAATGGGGAGGGGCCCGGGGACCGGGGAGCTGTTTTTT.

This chain links TRBV6-2 or TRBV6-3 with TRBJ1-2; D not certain. The CDR3 loop spans 11 amino acids. CDR1 and CDR2 from the germline V gene are MNHEY and SVGEGT. The V end lost 5 bases, the J end lost 7 bases, and 8 bases lay between the germline ends. For the CDR3, the DNA is TGTGCCAGCAGTCTAATGGGTGGCTACACCTTC. This gives the protein CASSLMGGYTF.

This clonotype was observed a handful of times. The chain couples TRBV28 to TRBJ1-6; weak D call: TRBD1 (6 bases). The CDR3 consists of 14 residues. Germline CDR1 reads MDHEN; CDR2 reads SYDVKM. Deletions cut 6 bases from V and 8 bases from J, with 14 bases between. CDR3 in DNA: TGTGCCAGCAGCCTAGGACAGAAGGATTCACCCCTCCACTTT. Its translation is CASSLGQKDSPLHF.

This clonotype occurred a few times. This chain connects TRBV4-1 to TRBJ1-1; a possible D gene is TRBD1 (5 bases). Trimming cost V 1 base and J 10 bases, with 19 bases left between them. The CDR3 length is 15 residues. The germline V gene encodes CDR1 MGHRA and CDR2 YSYEKL. The CDR3 coding sequence is TGCGCCAGCAGCCAAGGCCCCATCGGGGCGGCGGTAGCTTTCTTT. Its protein product is CASSQGPIGAAVAFF.